This T cell receptor beta chain was identified during a study of T-cell reconstitution after alpha-beta-depleted transplantation in children. General study points: Roughly two months post-transplant, alpha-beta T cells reportedly originated from several hundred graft clones that had expanded. Several patients had high TCRbeta diversity at day 60; it came from surviving recipient T cells and thymic progenitors. By one year post-transplant, T-cell counts and diversity largely arose from T cells that were newly produced.

Unique molecular identifiers were incorporated during preparation of the TCRbeta library. MiXCR was run by TCRdb on the PCR reads, yielding one entry per CDR3 protein. The table shows approximately 190,000 distinct CDR3 sequences, with 6.3% occurring only once. CDR1 is SGHDT, CDR2 YYEEEE, per germline. V lost 3 bases, J lost 4 bases, and 7 bases lay in between. CDR3 length: 12 amino acids. This clonotype was observed at least ten times. Its target is not known. Here the sequenced sample was PBMCs, taken before TCRalphabeta/CD19-depleted stem cell transplant. The chain carries TRBV5-6 and TRBJ2-5; the D is unclear. The clonotype comes from a girl under two years old with combined immunodeficiency, due to receive a stem cell transplant. The CDR3, as DNA: TGTGCCAGCAGCTCGACCCTAGAGACCCAGTACTTC. It translates to CASSSTLETQYF. The whole variable domain, filled in from reference TRBV5-6 and TRBJ2-5, reads DAGVTQSPTHLIKTRGQQVTLRCSPKSGHDTVSWYQQALGQGPQFIFQYYEEEERQRGNFPDRFSGHQFPNYSSELNVNALLLGDSALYLCASSSTLETQYFGPGTRLLVL.